The next 25 T cell receptor beta chains were all read from a single sample in a study of cytomegalovirus exposure and HLA in healthy donors. Researchers ran the PCR with 60 Vbeta and 13 Jbeta primers. This table comes from immunoSEQ multiplex PCR, and its TCRdb copy is limited to in-frame clones, with some not included. The sample lists some 190,000 clones; 80% to 85% were seen once. Sequencing was performed on PBMCs. The receptors were gathered from a middle-aged woman in good health and CMV-seronegative.

V gene TRBV19 combines with J gene TRBJ2-5; tentative D call: TRBD1 (5 bases). The CDR3 consists of 14 residues. Per germline, CDR1 LNHDA and CDR2 SQIVND (reference sequence). The V gene lost 4 bases and the J gene lost 5 bases, with 14 bases spanning the gap. The CDR3 DNA sequence: TGTGCCAGTAGTACGGGCAGGGCTGGGGAGACCCAGTACTTC. Its protein is CASSTGRAGETQYF.

The chain recombines TRBV14 with TRBJ1-1; perhaps TRBD1 as D (6 bases). CDR1 SGHDN and CDR2 FVKESK come from the germline V gene. The germline V and J ends were trimmed by 4 bases and 9 bases, with 12 bases remaining between them. The CDR3 contains 12 residues. DNA for the CDR3: TGTGCCAGCAGCCCCCTCGGACAGAAAGCTTTCTTT. Residues: CASSPLGQKAFF.

This clone has just one count. Here the CDR3 DNA reads TGTGCCAGCAGGACTAGCGGGAGGGCCGATACGCAGTATTTT. Amino acids: CASRTSGRADTQYF. This sequence joins TRBV5-4 and TRBJ2-3; 14 bases map to TRBD2. The CDR3 is 14 residues long. From germline, CDR1 is SGHNT and CDR2 YYREEE (reference sequence). The V gene end was trimmed by 5 bases and the J gene end by 6 bases; junction bases not matched to a gene: 2.

The chain has TRBV11-1 and TRBJ2-2; 8 bases are shared with TRBD2. The CDR3 sequence is 17 residues long. In germline, CDR1 is SGHAT, CDR2 FQDESV (reference sequence). V shed 5 bases and J 3 bases; nucleotides not matched to a gene: 11. CDR3 nucleotides: TGTGCCAGCAGCCCCCCTCGGCTAGCGGGCTACACCGGGGAGCTGTTTTTT. It is translated as CASSPPRLAGYTGELFF.

The rearrangement links TRBV5-1 to TRBJ2-1; D may be TRBD1 (5 bases). This CDR3 has 15 residues. Trimming left V 0 bases short and J 8 bases short, with 15 bases between. Germline V gene data show CDR1 as SGHRS and CDR2 as YFSETQ. CDR3 sequence: CASSLAGQGIDEQFF. CDR3 bases: TGCGCCAGCAGCTTGGCCGGGCAGGGAATCGATGAGCAGTTCTTC.

The chain recombines TRBV18 with TRBJ1-2, with TRBD1 as a possible D gene (6 bases). V lost 0 bases to trimming and J lost 4 bases, with 12 bases between them. CDR3 length: 15 amino acids. CDR1 and CDR2 from the germline V gene are KGHSH and LQKENI. This CDR3 is CASSPPVGATYGYTF. The CDR3 coding sequence is TGTGCCAGCTCACCACCAGTGGGGGCTACCTATGGCTACACCTTC.

This chain connects TRBV2 to TRBJ1-2; 7 positions match TRBD1. The CDR3 contains 14 residues. The V segment lost 6 bases and the J segment 4 bases; nucleotides outside the gene matches: 8. CDR1 is SNHLY, CDR2 FYNNEI, per germline. The CDR3 sequence is CASSQNRDSYGYTF. The CDR3 region has the DNA TGTGCCAGCAGCCAAAACCGGGACAGCTATGGCTACACCTTC.

The chain is built from TRBV10-3 and TRBJ1-1; possibly TRBD1 for D (5 bases). V was cut by 4 bases and J by 1 base, with 10 bases left in between. CDR3 length: 14 residues. CDR1 is ENHRY and CDR2 is SYGVKD in the germline V gene. CDR3 in amino acids: CAISGGRGNTEAFF. Here the CDR3 DNA reads TGTGCCATCAGTGGGGGGAGGGGGAACACTGAAGCTTTCTTT.

This chain links TRBV25-1 with TRBJ2-5, with D perhaps matching TRBD2 (5 bases). V lost 2 bases and J 5 bases, leaving 15 bases between the germline ends. This CDR3 is built from 15 residues. In germline, CDR1 is MGHDK, CDR2 SYGVNS. CDR3 protein: CASSEVSQERETQYF. The CDR3 DNA is TGTGCCAGCAGTGAAGTTAGCCAGGAGCGGGAGACCCAGTACTTC.

This chain joins TRBV19 and TRBJ1-4; D gene uncertain. This CDR3 comprises 13 residues. V lost 3 bases to trimming and J lost 8 bases, with 10 bases between them. CDR1 and CDR2 (germline): LNHDA, SQIVND (reference sequence). CDR3 in amino acids: CASSMRVGEKLFF. CDR3 DNA: TGTGCCAGTAGTATGAGGGTAGGGGAAAAACTGTTTTTT. The full variable domain, rest sourced from reference TRBV19 and TRBJ1-4, is DGGITQSPKYLFRKEGQNVTLSCEQNLNHDAMYWYRQDPGQGLRLIYYSQIVNDFQKGDIAEGYSVSREKKESFPLTVTSAQKNPTAFYLCASSMRVGEKLFFGSGTQLSVL.

This sequence joins TRBV6-5 and TRBJ1-1; possible D gene TRBD1, 6 bases. Germline lookup yields CDR1 MNHEY and CDR2 SVGAGI. This CDR3 region has 14 residues. V lost 6 bases, J lost 6 bases, and 17 bases lay in between. CDR3: CASRTTGYPPEAFF. In nucleotides, the CDR3 is TGTGCCAGCAGAACAACAGGGTATCCCCCTGAAGCTTTCTTT.

J is TRBJ2-7 and V is TRBV30; the match to TRBD1 covers 7 bases. V dropped 2 bases and J dropped 4; count of bases not matched to a gene: 5. Germline CDR1 GTSNPN, CDR2 SVGIG (reference sequence). This CDR3 spans 13 amino acids. Here the CDR3 reads CAWSSGGWYEQYF. CDR3 DNA sequence: TGTGCCTGGAGTTCAGGGGGTTGGTACGAGCAGTACTTC.

V gene TRBV9 combines with J gene TRBJ2-2, with TRBD2 matching over 7 bases. The junction had 9 bases not matched to a gene; V was cut back by 0 bases and J by 7 bases. The CDR3 spans 16 residues. Germline lookup yields CDR1 SGDLS and CDR2 YYNGEE. The CDR3 protein is CASSVGLAGLGGELFF. The DNA of the CDR3 is TGTGCCAGCAGCGTAGGACTAGCAGGTTTGGGCGGGGAGCTGTTTTTT.

On this clone itself: Other DNA sequences in this sample translate to the same CDR3. The CDR3: CASMRSRGYGYTF. CDR3 DNA: TGTGCCAGTATGCGGTCCCGGGGTTATGGCTACACCTTC. V gene TRBV19 combines with J gene TRBJ1-2; D is unclear. The CDR3 has 13 amino acids. Germline V gives CDR1 LNHDA, CDR2 SQIVND (reference sequence). Trimming removed 7 bases from V and 5 bases from J, with 14 bases in between. Variable domain in full (rest from reference TRBV19 and TRBJ1-2): DGGITQSPKYLFRKEGQNVTLSCEQNLNHDAMYWYRQDPGQGLRLIYYSQIVNDFQKGDIAEGYSVSREKKESFPLTVTSAQKNPTAFYLCASMRSRGYGYTFGSGTRLTVV.

The chain recombines TRBV5-4 with TRBJ1-2, with 9 bases fitting TRBD1. There are 16 residues in the CDR3. V lost 3 bases to trimming and J lost 8 bases; unmatched junction nucleotides: 14. Germline V gene data show CDR1 as SGHNT and CDR2 as YYREEE (reference sequence). The CDR3 loop is CASSSLIQGAVKGYTF. CDR3 DNA sequence: TGTGCCAGCAGCTCGCTCATACAGGGGGCAGTGAAGGGCTACACCTTC.

This chain uses TRBV5-4 with TRBJ2-2; 11 bases line up with TRBD2. Germline V gives CDR1 SGHNT, CDR2 YYREEE (reference sequence). This CDR3 is built from 16 residues. With 4 bases clipped from V and 5 bases from J, the junction kept 7 bases outside the gene matches. This CDR3 reads CASSAGTSGRTGELFF. CDR3 coding DNA: TGTGCCAGCAGCGCCGGGACTAGCGGAAGGACCGGGGAGCTGTTTTTT.

The sample holds a few counts of this clone. V usage is TRBV6-5 and J usage is TRBJ1-1; D unresolved. This CDR3 has 13 residues. Trimming took 3 bases from V and 3 from J, leaving 8 bases between them. CDR1 is MNHEY, CDR2 SVGAGI, per germline. DNA of the CDR3: TGTGCCAGCAGTTATCGCACAGACACTGAAGCTTTCTTT. Protein sequence: CASSYRTDTEAFF.

The chain recombines TRBV13 with TRBJ1-1; D remains ambiguous. The V end lost 5 bases, the J end lost 4 bases, and 20 bases lay between the germline ends. Germline V gene sequence: CDR1 PRHDT, CDR2 FYEKMQ (reference sequence). The CDR3 contains 16 residues. CDR3 DNA: TGTGCCAGCAGCGCTATAACGTCCGGGATGATCACTGAAGCTTTCTTT. The encoded protein is CASSAITSGMITEAFF.

V and J are TRBV29-1 and TRBJ2-2, with a possible D match to TRBD1 (6 bases). The CDR3 contains 15 residues. V was cut by 4 bases and J by 1 base, with 13 bases left in between. In germline, CDR1 is SQVTM, CDR2 ANQGSEA. The CDR3 is CSVVRDTMNTGELFF. In DNA form, the CDR3 reads TGCAGCGTTGTCCGGGACACTATGAACACCGGGGAGCTGTTTTTT.

This sequence joins TRBV27 and TRBJ2-5; D may be TRBD1 (6 bases). Per germline, CDR1 MNHEY and CDR2 SMNVEV (reference sequence). This CDR3 region has 14 residues. V was shortened by 5 bases and J by 2 bases, with 12 bases between the two germline ends. CDR3 sequence: CASSDRDIQETQYF. CDR3 in DNA: TGTGCCAGCAGTGACCGGGACATACAAGAGACCCAGTACTTC.

V usage is TRBV5-4 and J usage is TRBJ1-2, with 10 bases lining up with TRBD1. J lost 2 bases, V lost 4 bases, and 8 bases had no gene match. Germline V lookup: CDR1 SGHNT, CDR2 YYREEE (reference sequence). CDR3 length equals 16 residues. The CDR3 spells CASSEQTGGRNYGYTF. The CDR3 DNA sequence: TGTGCCAGCAGCGAGCAGACAGGGGGCCGCAACTATGGCTACACCTTC.

The genes are TRBV4-3 and TRBJ2-1; 7 positions match TRBD2. V shed 4 bases and J 2 bases; nucleotides not matched to a gene: 14. Looked up from germline, CDR1 is LGHNA and CDR2 is YSLEER. The CDR3 has 18 amino acids. The CDR3 loop reads CASSREAAGVGPYNEQFF. The CDR3 DNA sequence: TGCGCCAGCAGCCGAGAAGCCGCGGGAGTAGGCCCCTACAATGAGCAGTTCTTC.

The chain uses TRBV7-9 and TRBJ1-2; TRBD1 might be the D (5 bases). Germline loops: CDR1 SEHNR, CDR2 FQNEAQ (reference sequence). Trimming took off 5 bases at V and 4 bases at J, with 17 bases between the two ends. CDR3 length: 15 amino acids. As DNA, the CDR3 is TGTGCCAGCAGCCCCCGCGGGGGAATGGGCTATGGCTACACCTTC. Its translation: CASSPRGGMGYGYTF.

The chain carries TRBV7-8 and TRBJ2-1; no firm D call. Germline V lookup: CDR1 SGHVS, CDR2 FQNEAQ. CDR3 size: 15 residues. Trimming shortened V by 5 bases and J by 2 bases, and 13 bases separated the two germline ends. The CDR3 DNA reads as TGTGCCAGCAGCCCGATTTTAGTGGCCTACAATGAGCAGTTCTTC. Protein product: CASSPILVAYNEQFF.

This clone was seen more than once but under ten times. This chain connects TRBV29-1 to TRBJ2-4, with 8 bases fitting TRBD1. V was pared by 4 bases and J by 3 bases, with 5 bases of the junction left unmatched. The CDR3 has 14 amino acids. Germline V gene lookup returns CDR1 SQVTM and CDR2 ANQGSEA. CDR3 nucleotides: TGCAGCGTTGTGTCCGACAGGGGCAAAAACATTCAGTACTTC. Translating gives CSVVSDRGKNIQYF.